The clone carrying this T cell receptor (beta chain) was seen just once. Clones were sequenced by immunoSEQ multiplex PCR, and TCRdb holds only the in-frame ones, with some missing. The sample has under 300,000 clones; 83% are singletons. These data are taken from a study of blood T cell repertoires in COVID-19. Across the whole study: Italy, Spain and the United States were the sources of the convalescent and acute COVID-19 samples. PBMCs, B-cell-depleted T cells, or T cells were the source of the cDNA or gDNA that made up the material.

Germline V gene sequence: CDR1 KGHSH, CDR2 LQKENI. With 3 bases removed from V and 5 bases from J, the gap between germline ends came to 16 bases. This CDR3 comprises 15 residues. The source is a woman between 50 and 59 years old who had recovered from COVID-19. Sample: peripheral blood. The chain uses TRBV18 and TRBJ2-5; D remains ambiguous. CDR3 protein: CASSPAEISLETQYF. The CDR3 DNA is TGTGCCAGCTCACCCGCTGAAATAAGCTTGGAGACCCAGTACTTC. The full variable domain, with the rest looked up from reference TRBV18 and TRBJ2-5, is NAGVMQNPRHLVRRRGQEARLRCSPMKGHSHVYWYRQLPEEGLKFMVYLQKENIIDESGMPKERFSAEFPKEGPSILRIQQVVRGDSAAYFCASSPAEISLETQYFGPGTRLLVL.